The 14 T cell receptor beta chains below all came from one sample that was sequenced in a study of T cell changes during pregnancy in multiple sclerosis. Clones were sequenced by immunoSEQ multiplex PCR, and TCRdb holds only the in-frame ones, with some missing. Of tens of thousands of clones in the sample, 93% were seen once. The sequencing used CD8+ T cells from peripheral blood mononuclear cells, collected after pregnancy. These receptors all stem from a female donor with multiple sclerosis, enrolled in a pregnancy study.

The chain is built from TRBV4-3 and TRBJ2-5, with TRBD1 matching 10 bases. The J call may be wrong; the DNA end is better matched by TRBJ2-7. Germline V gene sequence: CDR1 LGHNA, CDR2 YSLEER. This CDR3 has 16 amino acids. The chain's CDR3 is CASSQDPGQGWHEQYF. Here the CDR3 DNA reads TGCGCCAGCAGCCAGGACCCGGGACAGGGGTGGCACGAGCAGTACTTC.

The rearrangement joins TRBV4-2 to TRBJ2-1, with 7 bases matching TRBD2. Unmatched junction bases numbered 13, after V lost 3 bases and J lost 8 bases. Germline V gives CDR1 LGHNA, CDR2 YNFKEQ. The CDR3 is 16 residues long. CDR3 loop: CASSQERGPRKDEQFF. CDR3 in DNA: TGTGCCAGCAGCCAGGAGCGGGGCCCGAGGAAGGATGAGCAGTTCTTC.

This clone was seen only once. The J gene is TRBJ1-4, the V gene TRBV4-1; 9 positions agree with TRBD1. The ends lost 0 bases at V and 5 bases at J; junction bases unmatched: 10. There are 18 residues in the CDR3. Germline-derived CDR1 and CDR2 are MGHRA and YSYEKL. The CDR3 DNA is TGCGCCAGCAGCCAAGATCCCCCTCAGACAGGGGGAAATGAAAAACTGTTTTTT. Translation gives CASSQDPPQTGGNEKLFF.

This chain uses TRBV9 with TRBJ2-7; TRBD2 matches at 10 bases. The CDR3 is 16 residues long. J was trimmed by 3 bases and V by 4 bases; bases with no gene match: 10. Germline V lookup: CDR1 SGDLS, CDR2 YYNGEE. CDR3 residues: CASSPKAGTSDYEQYF. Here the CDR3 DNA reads TGTGCCAGCAGCCCTAAAGCCGGGACTAGCGACTACGAGCAGTACTTC.

The CDR3 sequence is CASSSQDSPSYEQYF. The CDR3 nucleotides are TGTGCCAGCAGCTCCCAGGACTCACCCTCCTACGAGCAGTACTTC. The chain recombines TRBV11-2 with TRBJ2-7, with D tentatively TRBD2 (5 bases). The V end was cut by 4 bases, the J end by 0 bases, with 13 bases between. The V gene's germline CDR1 is SGHAT and CDR2 FQNNGV. This CDR3 contains 15 residues.

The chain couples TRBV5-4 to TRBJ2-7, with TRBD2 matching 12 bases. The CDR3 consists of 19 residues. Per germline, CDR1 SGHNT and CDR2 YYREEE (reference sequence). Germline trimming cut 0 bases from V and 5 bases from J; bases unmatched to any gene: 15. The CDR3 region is CASSLEGLAGGPIRHEQYF. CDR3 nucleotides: TGTGCCAGCAGCTTGGAGGGGCTAGCGGGAGGGCCCATACGTCACGAGCAGTACTTC.

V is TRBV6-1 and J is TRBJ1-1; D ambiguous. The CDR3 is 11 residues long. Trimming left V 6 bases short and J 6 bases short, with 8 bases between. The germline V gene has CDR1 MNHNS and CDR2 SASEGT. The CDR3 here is CASSDRAEAFF. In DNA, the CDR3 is TGTGCCAGCAGCGACCGGGCTGAAGCTTTCTTT.

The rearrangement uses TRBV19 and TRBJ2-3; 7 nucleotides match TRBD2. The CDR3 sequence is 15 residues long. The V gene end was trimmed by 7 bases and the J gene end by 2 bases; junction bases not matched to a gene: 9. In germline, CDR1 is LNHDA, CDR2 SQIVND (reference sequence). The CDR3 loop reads CASTAGAGYTDTQYF. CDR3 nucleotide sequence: TGTGCCAGTACCGCGGGAGCGGGATACACAGATACGCAGTATTTT.

The CDR3 sequence is CSVWDSLNTEAFF. CDR3 DNA sequence: TGCAGCGTTTGGGACAGTCTAAACACTGAAGCTTTCTTT. The gene calls are TRBV29-1 and TRBJ1-1; TRBD1 matches 7 bases. Germline assignment: CDR1 SQVTM and CDR2 ANQGSEA. V shed 5 bases and J 2 bases; nucleotides not matched to a gene: 5. This CDR3 is 13 amino acids long.

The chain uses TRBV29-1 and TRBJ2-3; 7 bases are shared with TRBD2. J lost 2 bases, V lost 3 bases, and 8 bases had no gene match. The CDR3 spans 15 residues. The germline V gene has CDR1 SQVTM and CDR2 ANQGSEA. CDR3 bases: TGCAGCGTTGATGGGGGGGGGACTTACACAGATACGCAGTATTTT. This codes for CSVDGGGTYTDTQYF.

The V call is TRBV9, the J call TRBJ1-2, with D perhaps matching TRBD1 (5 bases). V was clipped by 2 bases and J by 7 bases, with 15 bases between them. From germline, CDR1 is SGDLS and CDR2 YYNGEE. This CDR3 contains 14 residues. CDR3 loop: CASSVAGTFSGYTF. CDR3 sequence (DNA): TGTGCCAGCAGCGTCGCGGGGACCTTCTCTGGCTACACCTTC.

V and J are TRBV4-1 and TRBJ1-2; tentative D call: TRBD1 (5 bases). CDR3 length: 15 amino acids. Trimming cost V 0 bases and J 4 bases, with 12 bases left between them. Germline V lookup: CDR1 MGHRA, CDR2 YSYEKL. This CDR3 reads CASSQDPGVGYGYTF. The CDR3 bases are TGCGCCAGCAGCCAAGATCCGGGGGTAGGCTATGGCTACACCTTC.

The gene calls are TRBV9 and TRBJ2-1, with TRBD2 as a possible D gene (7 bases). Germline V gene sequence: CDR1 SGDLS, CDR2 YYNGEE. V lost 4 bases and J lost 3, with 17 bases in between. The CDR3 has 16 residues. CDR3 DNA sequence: TGTGCCAGCAGCCAAAGTGGGGGGGCCTACTACAATGAGCAGTTCTTC. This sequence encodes CASSQSGGAYYNEQFF.

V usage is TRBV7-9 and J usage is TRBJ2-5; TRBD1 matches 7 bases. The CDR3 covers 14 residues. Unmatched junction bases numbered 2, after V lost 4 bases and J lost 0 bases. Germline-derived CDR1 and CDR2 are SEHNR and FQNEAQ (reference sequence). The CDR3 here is CASSSDRYQETQYF. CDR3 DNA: TGTGCCAGCAGCTCGGACAGGTACCAAGAGACCCAGTACTTC.